These T cell receptor beta chains were read from a single sample in a study of T cell changes during pregnancy in multiple sclerosis. Using immunoSEQ multiplex PCR, the repertoire was profiled, and TCRdb retains in-frame clones only, with some absent. The sample lists about 92,000 clones; 85% to 95% were seen once. The sample was peripheral blood, taken in the third trimester of pregnancy. These TCRs come from a female donor with multiple sclerosis, enrolled in a pregnancy study. The CDR3 runs from the conserved cysteine through the conserved F or W. The D gene is left open where the match is weak. Clone sizes are given selectively: once, few, many, or a class where the clone is expanded.

clone size,J gene,D gene,CDR3 length,V gene,CDR3 DNA,CDR3 protein
few,TRBJ1-2,-,13,TRBV27,TGTGCCACCTCCCCGGGTCCTCTAACAGGCTACACCTTC,CATSPGPLTGYTF
-,TRBJ1-4,-,13,TRBV2,TGTGCCAGCGACCCAGGGGTAGATGAAAAACTGTTTTTT,CASDPGVDEKLFF
-,TRBJ2-1,-,13,TRBV4-3,TGCGCCAGCAGCCAACCAGTCTACAATGAGCAGTTCTTC,CASSQPVYNEQFF
-,TRBJ2-3,-,12,TRBV28,TGTGCCAGCAGACTAAGGGGGGATACGCAGTATTTT,CASRLRGDTQYF
-,TRBJ2-6,TRBD1,17,TRBV7-6,TGTGCCAGCAGCTTAGCTTCAGGGGGCGGTGGGGCCAACGTCCTGACTTTC,CASSLASGGGGANVLTF
-,TRBJ1-2,-,14,TRBV4-2,TGTGCCAGCAGCCAAGAGGTCCTAAACTATGGCTACACCTTC,CASSQEVLNYGYTF
-,TRBJ2-2,TRBD1,17,TRBV5-1,TGCGCCAGCAGCCCGGAAGCCGGGACAGGGCGCGCCGGGGAGCTGTTTTTT,CASSPEAGTGRAGELFF
-,TRBJ2-7,TRBD1,16,TRBV11-2,TGTGCCAGCAGGCTTGCCGGGACAGGGGGTATCTCCGAGCAGTACTTC,CASRLAGTGGISEQYF
once,TRBJ1-2,-,15,TRBV19,TGTGCCAGTGAAACCGGGACACACTTGAACTATGGCTACACCTTC,CASETGTHLNYGYTF
few,TRBJ2-5,-,14,TRBV7-9,TGTGCCAGCAGCTTTATGCAGGGGAAAGAGACCCAGTACTTC,CASSFMQGKETQYF
-,TRBJ2-3,-,15,TRBV6-5,TGTGCCAGCACTCCCTCTCCAGTTGGCACAGATACGCAGTATTTT,CASTPSPVGTDTQYF
-,TRBJ2-7,TRBD1,13,TRBV7-9,TGTGCCAGCAGCTTCGACAGGGGGCAAGAGCAGTACTTC,CASSFDRGQEQYF
-,TRBJ2-7,-,15,TRBV9,TGTGCCAGCAGCGTAGCGGCGCTAGTGACCTACGAGCAGTACTTC,CASSVAALVTYEQYF
-,TRBJ1-1,-,13,TRBV19,TGTGCCAGTAGTGTGACAGGTTTTATTGAAGCTTTCTTT,CASSVTGFIEAFF